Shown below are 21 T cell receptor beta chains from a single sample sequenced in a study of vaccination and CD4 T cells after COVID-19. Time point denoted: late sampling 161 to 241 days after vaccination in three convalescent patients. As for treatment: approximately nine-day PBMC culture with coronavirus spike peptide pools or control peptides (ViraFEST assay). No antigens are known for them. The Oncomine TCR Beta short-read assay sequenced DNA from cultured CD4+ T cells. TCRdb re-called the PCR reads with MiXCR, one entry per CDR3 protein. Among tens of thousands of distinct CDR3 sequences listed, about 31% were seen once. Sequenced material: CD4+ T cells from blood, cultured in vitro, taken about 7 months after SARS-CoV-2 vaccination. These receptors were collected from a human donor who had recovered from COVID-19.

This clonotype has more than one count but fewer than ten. The CDR3 DNA is TGTGCCAGCAGCGAGAGGAAGAGGGGAATCTATGGCTACACCTTC. It is translated as CASSERKRGIYGYTF. V and J are TRBV7-9 and TRBJ1-2; possible D gene TRBD1, 5 bases. Trimming shortened V by 5 bases and J by 4 bases, and 17 bases separated the two germline ends. This CDR3 contains 15 residues. Per the germline V gene, CDR1 is SEHNR and CDR2 is FQNEAQ (reference sequence).

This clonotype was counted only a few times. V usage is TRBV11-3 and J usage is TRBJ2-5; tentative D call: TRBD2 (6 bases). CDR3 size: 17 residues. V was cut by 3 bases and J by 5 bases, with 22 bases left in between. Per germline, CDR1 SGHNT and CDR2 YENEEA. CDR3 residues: CASSLRMRRNSGETQYF. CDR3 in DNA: TGTGCCAGCAGCTTGCGGATGAGGAGAAACAGCGGGGAGACCCAGTACTTC.

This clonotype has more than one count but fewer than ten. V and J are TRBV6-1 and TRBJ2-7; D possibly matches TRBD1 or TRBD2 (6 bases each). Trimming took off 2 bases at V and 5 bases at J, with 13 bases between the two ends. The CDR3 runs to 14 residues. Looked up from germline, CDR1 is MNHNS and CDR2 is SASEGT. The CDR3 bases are TGTGCCAGCAGTGAATTGGGCGGGGACAACGAGCAGTACTTC. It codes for CASSELGGDNEQYF.

CDR3 DNA: TGCGCCAGCAGCCAAGAGGTCCGGTTGGACTACAATGAGCAGTTCTTC. This encodes CASSQEVRLDYNEQFF. The chain links TRBV4-1 to TRBJ2-1; D not certain. The CDR3 length is 16 residues. The V gene lost 0 bases and the J gene lost 3 bases, with 12 bases spanning the gap. The germline V gene has CDR1 MGHRA and CDR2 YSYEKL.

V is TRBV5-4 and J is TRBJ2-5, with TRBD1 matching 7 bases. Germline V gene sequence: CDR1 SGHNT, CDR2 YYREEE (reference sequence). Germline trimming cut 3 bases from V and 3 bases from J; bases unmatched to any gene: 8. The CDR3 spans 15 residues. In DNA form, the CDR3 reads TGTGCCAGCAGCTCAGCAAAAACAGGGGAAGAGACCCAGTACTTC. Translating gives CASSSAKTGEETQYF.

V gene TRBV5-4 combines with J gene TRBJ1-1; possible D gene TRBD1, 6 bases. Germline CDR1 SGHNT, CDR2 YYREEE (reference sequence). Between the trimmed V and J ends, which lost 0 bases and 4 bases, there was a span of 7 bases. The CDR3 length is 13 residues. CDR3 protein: CASSLGGGTEAFF. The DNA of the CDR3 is TGTGCCAGCAGCTTGGGAGGGGGCACTGAAGCTTTCTTT.

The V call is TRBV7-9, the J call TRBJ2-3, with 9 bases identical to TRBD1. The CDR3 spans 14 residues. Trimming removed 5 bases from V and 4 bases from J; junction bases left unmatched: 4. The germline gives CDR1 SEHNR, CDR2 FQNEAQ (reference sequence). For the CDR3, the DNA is TGTGCCAGCAGCCATCGACAGGGGGCAGATACGCAGTATTTT. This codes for CASSHRQGADTQYF.

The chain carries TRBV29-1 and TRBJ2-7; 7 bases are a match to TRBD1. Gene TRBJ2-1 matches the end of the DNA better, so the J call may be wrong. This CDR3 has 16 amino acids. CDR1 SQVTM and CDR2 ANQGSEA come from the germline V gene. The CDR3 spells CSARVGTAQNFDEQFF. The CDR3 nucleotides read TGCAGCGCTCGGGTTGGGACAGCTCAAAATTTCGATGAGCAGTTCTTC.

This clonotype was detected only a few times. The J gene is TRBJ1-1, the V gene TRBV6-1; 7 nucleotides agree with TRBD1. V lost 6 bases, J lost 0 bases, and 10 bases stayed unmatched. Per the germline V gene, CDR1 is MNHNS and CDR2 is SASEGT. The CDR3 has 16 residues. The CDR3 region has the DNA TGTGCCAGCAGACACTACCGGACAGGTTTGAACACTGAAGCTTTCTTT. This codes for CASRHYRTGLNTEAFF.

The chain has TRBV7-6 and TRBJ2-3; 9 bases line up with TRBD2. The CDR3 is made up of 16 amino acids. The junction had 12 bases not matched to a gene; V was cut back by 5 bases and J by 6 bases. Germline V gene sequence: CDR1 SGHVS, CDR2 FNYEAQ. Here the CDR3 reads CASSPTRRGGGDTQYF. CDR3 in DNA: TGTGCCAGCAGCCCGACCAGGCGGGGGGGCGGGGATACGCAGTATTTT. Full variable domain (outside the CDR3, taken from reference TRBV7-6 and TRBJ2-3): GAGVSQSPRYKVTKRGQDVALRCDPISGHVSLYWYRQALGQGPEFLTYFNYEAQQDKSGLPNDRFSAERPEGSISTLTIQRTEQRDSAMYRCASSPTRRGGGDTQYFGPGTRLTVL.

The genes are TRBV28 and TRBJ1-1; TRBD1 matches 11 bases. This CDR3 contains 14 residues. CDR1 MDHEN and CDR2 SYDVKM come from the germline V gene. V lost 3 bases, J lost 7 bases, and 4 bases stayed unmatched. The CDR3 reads CASSFWTGGIEAFF. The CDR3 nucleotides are TGTGCCAGCAGTTTCTGGACAGGGGGCATTGAAGCTTTCTTT.

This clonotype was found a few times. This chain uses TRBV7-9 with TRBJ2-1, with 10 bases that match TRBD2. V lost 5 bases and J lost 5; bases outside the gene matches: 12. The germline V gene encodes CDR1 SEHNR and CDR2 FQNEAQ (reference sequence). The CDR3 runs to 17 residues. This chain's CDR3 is CASSPTPGTSEDNEQFF. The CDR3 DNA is TGTGCCAGCAGCCCTACCCCCGGGACTAGCGAGGACAATGAGCAGTTCTTC.

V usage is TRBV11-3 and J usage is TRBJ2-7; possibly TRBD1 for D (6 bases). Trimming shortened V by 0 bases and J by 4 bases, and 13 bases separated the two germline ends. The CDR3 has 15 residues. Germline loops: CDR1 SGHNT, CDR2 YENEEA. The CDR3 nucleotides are TGTGCCAGCAGCTTAGATGCAGGGGTGAGTTACGAGCAGTACTTC. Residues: CASSLDAGVSYEQYF.

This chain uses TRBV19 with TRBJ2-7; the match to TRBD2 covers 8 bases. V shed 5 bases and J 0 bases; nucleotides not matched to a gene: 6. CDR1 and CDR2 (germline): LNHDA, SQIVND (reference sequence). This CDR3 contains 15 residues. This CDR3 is CASSVVSGSSYEQYF. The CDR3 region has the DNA TGTGCCAGTAGTGTGGTGAGCGGGAGCTCCTACGAGCAGTACTTC.

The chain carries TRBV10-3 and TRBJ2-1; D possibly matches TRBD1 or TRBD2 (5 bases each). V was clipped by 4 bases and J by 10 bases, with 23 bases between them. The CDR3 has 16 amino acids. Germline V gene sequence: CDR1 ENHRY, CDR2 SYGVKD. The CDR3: CAISATTGTSFGEQFF. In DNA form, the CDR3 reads TGTGCCATCAGTGCTACCACCGGGACGTCCTTCGGGGAGCAGTTCTTC.

CDR3 sequence reads: CSASKSGGVYEQYF. In nucleotides, the CDR3 is TGCAGTGCTAGCAAAAGCGGGGGTGTCTACGAGCAGTACTTC. The chain is built from TRBV20-1 and TRBJ2-7; 8 nucleotides match TRBD2. This CDR3 is built from 14 residues. Germline V CDR1 and CDR2: DFQATT, SNEGSKA (reference sequence). The V segment lost 3 bases and the J segment 3 bases; nucleotides outside the gene matches: 7.

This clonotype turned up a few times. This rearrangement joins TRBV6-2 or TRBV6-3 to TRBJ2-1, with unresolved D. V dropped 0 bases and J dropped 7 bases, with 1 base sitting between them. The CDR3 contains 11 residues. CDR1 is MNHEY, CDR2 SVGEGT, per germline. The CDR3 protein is CASSYSNEQFF. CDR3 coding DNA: TGTGCCAGCAGTTACTCGAATGAGCAGTTCTTC.

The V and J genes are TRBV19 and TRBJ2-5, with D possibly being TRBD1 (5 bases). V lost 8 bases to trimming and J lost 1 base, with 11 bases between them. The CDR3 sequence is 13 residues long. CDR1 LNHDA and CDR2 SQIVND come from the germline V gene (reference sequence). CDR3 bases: TGTGCCAGTTCCAGACAGCGCCAAGAGACCCAGTACTTC. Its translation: CASSRQRQETQYF.

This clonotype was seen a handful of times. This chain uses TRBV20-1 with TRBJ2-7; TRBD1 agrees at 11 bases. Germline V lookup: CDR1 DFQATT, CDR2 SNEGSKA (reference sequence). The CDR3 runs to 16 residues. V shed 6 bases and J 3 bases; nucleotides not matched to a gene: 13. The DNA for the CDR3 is TGCAGTGCCCTCCCGGGGGTGGGACAGGGGGGCTACGAGCAGTACTTC. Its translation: CSALPGVGQGGYEQYF.

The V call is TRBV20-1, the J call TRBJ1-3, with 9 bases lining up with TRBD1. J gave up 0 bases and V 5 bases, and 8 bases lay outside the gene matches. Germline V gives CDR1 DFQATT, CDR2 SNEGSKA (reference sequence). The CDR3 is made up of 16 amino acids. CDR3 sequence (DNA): TGCAGTGCTCGGCCGGGACAGGGCGCCTCTGGAAACACCATATATTTT. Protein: CSARPGQGASGNTIYF.

The CDR3, as DNA: TGTGCCAGCAGCATGGAGACCCAGTACTTC. It translates to CASSMETQYF. The V gene is TRBV6-1, the J gene TRBJ2-5; D gene uncertain. Germline loops: CDR1 MNHNS, CDR2 SASEGT. This CDR3 region has 10 residues. V lost 6 bases and J 5 bases, leaving 4 bases between the germline ends.